What follows is one T cell receptor (beta chain) and its context. As yet, its antigen is unknown. This CDR3 is 15 amino acids long. Germline V gene sequence: CDR1 LGHNA, CDR2 YSLEER. With the 5' RACE reads reprocessed, TCRdb shows one record per CDR3 protein and no DNA. The table for this sample gives 400,000 to 500,000 distinct CDR3 sequences. This entry belongs to a study of T cells expressing NK-cell markers. General observations from the study: The share of CD8+ T cells held by dominant NKG2C+ clonotypes was about 1.0-7.5% in roughly 6 donors.

This sequence joins TRBV4-3 and TRBJ1-2; absent DNA, TCRdb's TRBD1 call cannot be checked. The TCR comes from a woman between 18 and 75 years old in good health. The sequenced sample consisted of blood T cells: a sorted CD56 or NKG2C T cell subset, CD4+ or CD8+ T cells, or bulk PBMC T cells (not recorded which). This chain's CDR3 is CASRAAIGRIGGYTF.